This TCR beta chain derives from a study of cytomegalovirus exposure and HLA in healthy donors. Study-wide results and caveats: It was 150 or so TCR beta chains that were listed as cytomegalovirus-associated. Per published reports, the classifier diagnosed cytomegalovirus status with high specificity and sensitivity. Among the CMV-associated chains, a few were confirmed in vitro as specific for CMV antigens.

CDR1 MDHEN and CDR2 SYDVKM come from the germline V gene. This CDR3 has 18 residues. After removal of 5 bases from V and 5 bases from J, the junction contained 17 bases not matched to a gene. Sequenced by immunoSEQ multiplex PCR; TCRdb stores in-frame clones only, minus some. The sample consists of approximately 150,000 clones, roughly 84% of them appearing once. For this clone: Its antigen is still unknown.

This clonotype originated in a man aged 25 to 40 in good health and CMV-seropositive. The rearrangement joins TRBV28 to TRBJ2-3, with 9 positions matching TRBD2. Sequenced material: PBMCs. In DNA form, the CDR3 reads TGTGCCAGCAGTCACCTCCCCTATTTTAGCGGGAGTGTAGATACGCAGTATTTT. This encodes CASSHLPYFSGSVDTQYF. The complete variable domain, with remaining parts taken from reference TRBV28 and TRBJ2-3, reads DVKVTQSSRYLVKRTGEKVFLECVQDMDHENMFWYRQDPGLGLRLIYFSYDVKMKEKGDIPEGYSVSREKKERFSLILESASTNQTSMYLCASSHLPYFSGSVDTQYFGPGTRLTVL.